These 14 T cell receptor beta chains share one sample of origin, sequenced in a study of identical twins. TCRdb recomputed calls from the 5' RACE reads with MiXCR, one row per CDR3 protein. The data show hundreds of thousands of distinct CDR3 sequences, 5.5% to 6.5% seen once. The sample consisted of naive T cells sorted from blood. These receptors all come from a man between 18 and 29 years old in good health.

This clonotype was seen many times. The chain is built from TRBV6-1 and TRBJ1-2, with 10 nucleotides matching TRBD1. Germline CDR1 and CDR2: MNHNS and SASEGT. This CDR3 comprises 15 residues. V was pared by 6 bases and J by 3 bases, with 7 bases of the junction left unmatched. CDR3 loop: CASRTTGTGDYGYTF. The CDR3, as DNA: TGTGCCAGCAGAACAACCGGGACAGGGGACTATGGCTACACCTTC.

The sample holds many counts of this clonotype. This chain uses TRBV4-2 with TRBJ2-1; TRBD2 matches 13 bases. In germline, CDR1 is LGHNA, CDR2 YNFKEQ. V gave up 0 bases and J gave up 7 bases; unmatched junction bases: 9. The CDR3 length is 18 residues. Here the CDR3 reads CASSQDFKLAGGQNEQFF. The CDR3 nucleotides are TGTGCCAGCAGCCAAGACTTCAAACTAGCGGGAGGGCAAAATGAGCAGTTCTTC.

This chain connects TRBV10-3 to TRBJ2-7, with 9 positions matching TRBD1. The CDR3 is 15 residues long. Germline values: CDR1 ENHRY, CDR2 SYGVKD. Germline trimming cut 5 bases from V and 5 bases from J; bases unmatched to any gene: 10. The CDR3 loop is CAISSGTGTDDEQYF. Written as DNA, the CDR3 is TGTGCCATCAGTTCAGGGACAGGGACCGACGACGAGCAGTACTTC.

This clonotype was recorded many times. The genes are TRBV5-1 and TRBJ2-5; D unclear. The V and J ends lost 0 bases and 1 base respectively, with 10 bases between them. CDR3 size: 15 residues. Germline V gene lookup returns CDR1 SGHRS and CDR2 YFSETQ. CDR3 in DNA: TGCGCCAGCAGCTTGGGTCACGGAACCCAAGAGACCCAGTACTTC. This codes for CASSLGHGTQETQYF. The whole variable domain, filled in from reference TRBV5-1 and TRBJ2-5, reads KAGVTQTPRYLIKTRGQQVTLSCSPISGHRSVSWYQQTPGQGLQFLFEYFSETQRNKGNFPGRFSGRQFSNSRSEMNVSTLELGDSALYLCASSLGHGTQETQYFGPGTRLLVL.

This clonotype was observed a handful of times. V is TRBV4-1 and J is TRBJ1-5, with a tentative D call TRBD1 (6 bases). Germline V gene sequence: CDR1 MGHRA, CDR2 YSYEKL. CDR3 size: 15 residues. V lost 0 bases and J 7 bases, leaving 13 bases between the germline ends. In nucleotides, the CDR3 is TGCGCCAGCAGCCAAGAAGGGGCGGGGGCCCAGCCCCAGCATTTT. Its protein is CASSQEGAGAQPQHF.

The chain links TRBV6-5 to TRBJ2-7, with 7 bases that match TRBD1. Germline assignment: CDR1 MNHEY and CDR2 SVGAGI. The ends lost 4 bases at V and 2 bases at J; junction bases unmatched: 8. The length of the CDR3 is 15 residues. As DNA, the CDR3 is TGTGCCAGCAGTTCAACCGGGACAGTTCCCTACGAGCAGTACTTC. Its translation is CASSSTGTVPYEQYF.

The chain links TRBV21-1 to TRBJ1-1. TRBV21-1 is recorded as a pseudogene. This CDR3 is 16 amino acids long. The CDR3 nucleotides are TGTGCCAGCAGCAAAGAGGGAGGGTCCATGAACACTGAAGCTTTCTTT. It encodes CASSKEGGSMNTEAFF.

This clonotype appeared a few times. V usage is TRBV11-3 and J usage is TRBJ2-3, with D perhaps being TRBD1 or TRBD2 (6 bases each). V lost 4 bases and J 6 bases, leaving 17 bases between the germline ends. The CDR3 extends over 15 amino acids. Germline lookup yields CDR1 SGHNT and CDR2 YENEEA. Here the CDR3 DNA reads TGTGCCAGCAGCTCTCGAGGGGGGACGTCTGATACGCAGTATTTT. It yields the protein CASSSRGGTSDTQYF.

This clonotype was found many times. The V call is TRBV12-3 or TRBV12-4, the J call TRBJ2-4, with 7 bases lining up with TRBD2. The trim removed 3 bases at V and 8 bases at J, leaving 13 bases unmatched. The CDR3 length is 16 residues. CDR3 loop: CASSFYFAGVSDIQYF. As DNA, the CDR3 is TGTGCCAGCAGTTTTTATTTTGCGGGAGTATCGGACATTCAGTACTTC.

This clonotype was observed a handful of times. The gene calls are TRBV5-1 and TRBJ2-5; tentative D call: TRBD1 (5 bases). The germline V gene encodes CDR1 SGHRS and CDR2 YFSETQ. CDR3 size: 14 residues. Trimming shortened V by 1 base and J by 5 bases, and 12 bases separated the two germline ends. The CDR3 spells CASSLTRARETQYF. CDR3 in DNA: TGCGCCAGCAGCTTGACCAGGGCTCGGGAGACCCAGTACTTC.

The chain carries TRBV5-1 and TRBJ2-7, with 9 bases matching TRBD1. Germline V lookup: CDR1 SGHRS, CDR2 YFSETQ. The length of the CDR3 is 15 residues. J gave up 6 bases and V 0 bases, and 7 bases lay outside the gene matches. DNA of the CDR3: TGCGCCAGCAGCTTGGACGACAGGGGGAAGCGCGAGCAGTACGTC. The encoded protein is CASSLDDRGKREQYV.

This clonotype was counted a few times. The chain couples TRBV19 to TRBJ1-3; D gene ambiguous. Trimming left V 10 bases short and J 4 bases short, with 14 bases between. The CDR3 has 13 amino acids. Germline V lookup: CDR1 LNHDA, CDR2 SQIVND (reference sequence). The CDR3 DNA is TGTGCCACCCGCAGGAGTGGGGGAAACACCATATATTTT. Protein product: CATRRSGGNTIYF.

The CDR3 here is CASSATSEGEQYV. CDR3 bases: TGTGCCAGCAGTGCGACTAGCGAGGGCGAGCAGTACGTC. The chain couples TRBV6-1 to TRBJ2-7, with 8 bases aligning to TRBD2. The CDR3 has 13 amino acids. The V gene's germline CDR1 is MNHNS and CDR2 SASEGT. V trimming: 4 bases; J trimming: 6 bases; junction bases outside the gene matches: 5.

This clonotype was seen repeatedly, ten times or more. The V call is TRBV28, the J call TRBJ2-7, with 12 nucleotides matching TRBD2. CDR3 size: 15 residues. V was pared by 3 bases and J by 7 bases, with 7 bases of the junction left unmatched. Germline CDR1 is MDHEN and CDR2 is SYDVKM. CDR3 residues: CASSFLLAGGPEQYF. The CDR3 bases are TGTGCCAGCAGTTTTCTACTAGCGGGAGGACCAGAGCAGTACTTC.